The 22 T cell receptor beta chains below all came from one sample that was sequenced in a study of blood T cell repertoires in COVID-19. Sequencing used immunoSEQ multiplex PCR; TCRdb keeps in-frame clones, though not all of them. The data show about 60,000 clones, 90% seen once. Input material: peripheral blood. These receptors all come from a man in his sixties with active COVID-19.

This clone occurred once. The gene calls are TRBV4-1 and TRBJ2-7, with a weak D call TRBD2 (6 bases). Germline V gives CDR1 MGHRA, CDR2 YSYEKL. The length of the CDR3 is 14 residues. Between the trimmed V and J ends, which lost 4 bases and 6 bases, there was a span of 16 bases. CDR3 bases: TGCGCCAGCAGCCCCGTATTAAAGGGAGGCGAGCAGTACTTC. Protein: CASSPVLKGGEQYF.

The CDR3 DNA reads TGTGCCAGTAGTGCCCGACAGGGAAGGGGGACTGAAGCTTTCTTT. It translates to CASSARQGRGTEAFF. V is TRBV19 and J is TRBJ1-1, with 7 bases fitting TRBD1. Germline V gives CDR1 LNHDA, CDR2 SQIVND (reference sequence). The CDR3 is 15 amino acids. Trimming cost V 5 bases and J 5 bases; bases outside gene matches: 11.

The CDR3 loop is CASGTGQFSTDTQYF. CDR3 DNA: TGTGCCAGCGGGACCGGACAGTTTAGCACAGATACGCAGTATTTT. The chain uses TRBV6-5 and TRBJ2-3, with a weak D call TRBD1 (6 bases). V gave up 8 bases and J gave up 0 bases, with 15 bases separating them. CDR1 MNHEY and CDR2 SVGAGI come from the germline V gene. CDR3 size: 15 residues.

This clone was recorded a few times. The rearrangement links TRBV5-1 to TRBJ1-6; 7 nucleotides match TRBD1. CDR3 length: 15 amino acids. V gave up 4 bases and J gave up 7 bases; unmatched junction bases: 8. CDR1 is SGHRS, CDR2 YFSETQ, per germline. Written as DNA, the CDR3 is TGCGCCAGCAGCGGGGACGGCAGGGGGAATTCACCCCTCCACTTT. As protein: CASSGDGRGNSPLHF.

This clone came up once. V usage is TRBV18 and J usage is TRBJ1-6; 8 bases are a match to TRBD1. With V trimmed by 1 base and J by 7 bases, 3 bases remained unmatched. This CDR3 spans 15 amino acids. Germline CDR1 is KGHSH and CDR2 is LQKENI. CDR3 loop: CASSPRAGGNSPLHF. The CDR3 DNA reads as TGTGCCAGCTCACCACGGGCAGGGGGCAATTCACCCCTCCACTTT.

This clone has only one observation. The V gene is TRBV18, the J gene TRBJ2-3; D uncertain. Germline CDR1 is KGHSH and CDR2 is LQKENI. Trimming pared 3 bases from V and 4 bases from J, leaving 8 bases between. The CDR3 is 13 residues long. CDR3 amino acids: CASSPRLPDTQYF. CDR3 DNA sequence: TGTGCCAGCTCACCTAGACTGCCAGATACGCAGTATTTT. The full variable domain, in which reference TRBV18 and TRBJ2-3 provide the parts outside the CDR3, is NAGVMQNPRHLVRRRGQEARLRCSPMKGHSHVYWYRQLPEEGLKFMVYLQKENIIDESGMPKERFSAEFPKEGPSILRIQQVVRGDSAAYFCASSPRLPDTQYFGPGTRLTVL.

Only one count was recorded for this clone. The chain joins TRBV27 to TRBJ2-1; 8 bases match TRBD2. After removal of 5 bases from V and 6 bases from J, the junction contained 12 bases not matched to a gene. The CDR3 has 16 residues. Looked up from germline, CDR1 is MNHEY and CDR2 is SMNVEV (reference sequence). The CDR3 DNA sequence: TGTGCCAGCAGTCCGAGCGGGGGCGGTTTCGTCAATGAGCAGTTCTTC. Translated, it gives CASSPSGGGFVNEQFF.

This sequence joins TRBV6-2 or TRBV6-3 and TRBJ2-4; 13 positions agree with TRBD2. The J segment lost 4 bases and the V segment lost 2 bases, leaving 14 bases of the junction unmatched. The CDR3 is 20 amino acids. Germline CDR1 reads MNHEY; CDR2 reads SVGEGT. This CDR3 is CASSYHRSGLAGETKNIQYF. CDR3 nucleotides: TGTGCCAGCAGTTACCACCGATCTGGACTAGCGGGGGAAACAAAAAACATTCAGTACTTC.

The chain employs TRBV5-1 and TRBJ2-7; TRBD2 matches 9 bases. This CDR3 is 14 amino acids long. Per germline, CDR1 SGHRS and CDR2 YFSETQ. The V and J ends lost 4 bases and 10 bases, in that order; junction bases with no gene match: 12. CDR3 DNA sequence: TGCGCCAGCAGCCCCCTAGAAGCGGGAGGTTCCCAGTACTTC. Encoded protein: CASSPLEAGGSQYF.

The chain combines TRBV3-1 (or the pseudogene TRBV3-2) with TRBJ2-1, with TRBD1 matching 7 bases. Germline V gives CDR1 LGHDT, CDR2 YNNKEL (reference sequence). CDR3 size: 19 residues. Germline trimming cut 0 bases from V and 8 bases from J; bases unmatched to any gene: 19. The CDR3 reads CASSQDVGPDRAGRDEQFF. DNA of the CDR3: TGTGCCAGCAGCCAAGATGTGGGGCCCGACAGGGCAGGGCGGGATGAGCAGTTCTTC.

This chain connects TRBV7-9 to TRBJ1-2, with D maybe TRBD1 (6 bases). Per germline, CDR1 SEHNR and CDR2 FQNEAQ (reference sequence). The CDR3 is 13 residues long. The V and J ends lost 3 bases and 4 bases respectively, with 9 bases between them. CDR3 sequence: CASSLGAGYGYTF. CDR3 in DNA: TGTGCCAGCAGCTTGGGGGCTGGCTATGGCTACACCTTC.

This CDR3 reads CASGGSAGTYEQYF. The CDR3 DNA sequence: TGTGCCAGTGGCGGCTCGGCGGGTACCTACGAGCAGTACTTC. The chain is built from TRBV19 and TRBJ2-7, with D perhaps TRBD2 (5 bases). The CDR3 runs to 14 residues. V was cut by 8 bases and J by 2 bases, with 16 bases left in between. The germline CDR1 and CDR2 sequences are LNHDA and SQIVND (reference sequence).

The chain uses TRBV6-2 or TRBV6-3 and TRBJ2-1; 10 bases match TRBD2. The CDR3 has 17 amino acids. After removal of 0 bases from V and 2 bases from J, the junction contained 4 bases not matched to a gene. Germline assignment: CDR1 MNHEY and CDR2 SVGEGT. CDR3 sequence: CASSYSRSGRAYNEQFF. As DNA, the CDR3 is TGTGCCAGCAGTTACTCGAGGAGCGGGAGGGCCTACAATGAGCAGTTCTTC.

The chain is built from TRBV11-3 and TRBJ2-5; 7 nucleotides agree with TRBD1. Germline-derived CDR1 and CDR2 are SGHNT and YENEEA. The CDR3 is made up of 14 amino acids. V was pared by 5 bases and J by 2 bases, with 5 bases of the junction left unmatched. Here the CDR3 reads CASSPSDRQETQYF. CDR3 in DNA: TGTGCCAGCAGCCCGTCGGACAGGCAAGAGACCCAGTACTTC.

V gene TRBV5-4 combines with J gene TRBJ1-1; TRBD1 matches 10 bases. Germline V CDR1 and CDR2: SGHNT, YYREEE (reference sequence). V lost 4 bases to trimming and J lost 4 bases; unmatched junction nucleotides: 7. This CDR3 comprises 15 residues. Here the CDR3 DNA reads TGTGCCAGCAGCCTCCCGACAGGGGGCGCCACTGAAGCTTTCTTT. As protein: CASSLPTGGATEAFF.

The chain carries TRBV3-1 (or the pseudogene TRBV3-2) and TRBJ2-3, with 10 bases matching TRBD2. CDR3 length: 18 residues. The germline gives CDR1 LGHDT, CDR2 YNNKEL (reference sequence). J gave up 4 bases and V 3 bases, and 13 bases lay outside the gene matches. The CDR3 protein is CASSHEKVRLAGADTQYF. The CDR3 DNA sequence: TGTGCCAGCAGCCATGAAAAGGTAAGGCTAGCGGGGGCAGATACGCAGTATTTT.

The V call is TRBV5-1, the J call TRBJ2-7; 9 bases agree with TRBD1. Germline-derived CDR1 and CDR2 are SGHRS and YFSETQ. V lost 5 bases and J lost 3; bases outside the gene matches: 3. The CDR3 sequence is 13 residues long. CDR3 bases: TGCGCCAGCAGTGGACAGGGGTTCTACGAGCAGTACTTC. Translating gives CASSGQGFYEQYF.

The chain couples TRBV14 to TRBJ2-1; D call uncertain. Deletions cut 2 bases from V and 13 bases from J, with 9 bases between. Germline V CDR1 and CDR2: SGHDN, FVKESK. The CDR3 contains 11 residues. CDR3 nucleotides: TGTGCCAGCAGCCAAACGGTGACACAGTTCTTC. This translates into CASSQTVTQFF. Based on the CDR3 plus reference TRBV14 and TRBJ2-1, the full variable domain is EAGVTQFPSHSVIEKGQTVTLRCDPISGHDNLYWYRRVMGKEIKFLLHFVKESKQDESGMPNNRFLAERTGGTYSTLKVQPAELEDSGVYFCASSQTVTQFFGPGTRLTVL.

The chain couples TRBV3-1 (or the pseudogene TRBV3-2) to TRBJ2-7; possibly TRBD2 for D (5 bases). Per the germline V gene, CDR1 is LGHDT and CDR2 is YNNKEL (reference sequence). Trimming shortened V by 8 bases and J by 0 bases, and 11 bases separated the two germline ends. The CDR3 runs to 13 residues. CDR3 amino acids: CASGRASSYEQYF. The CDR3 nucleotides are TGTGCCAGCGGGCGGGCCAGCTCCTACGAGCAGTACTTC.

This sequence joins TRBV4-2 and TRBJ2-7; 10 positions match TRBD2. This CDR3 spans 15 amino acids. In germline, CDR1 is LGHNA, CDR2 YNFKEQ. Germline trimming cut 5 bases from V and 3 bases from J; bases unmatched to any gene: 7. Here the CDR3 DNA reads TGTGCCAGCAGCGATTTAATAGCGGGAGGCTACGAGCAGTACTTC. It is translated as CASSDLIAGGYEQYF.

The chain uses TRBV28 and TRBJ1-6, with a tentative D call TRBD1 (5 bases). The CDR3 consists of 15 residues. V was clipped by 2 bases and J by 7 bases, with 12 bases between them. Germline V gene sequence: CDR1 MDHEN, CDR2 SYDVKM. This chain's CDR3 is CASSLGDRMNSPLHF. CDR3 DNA: TGTGCCAGCAGTTTAGGCGACAGAATGAATTCACCCCTCCACTTT. Supplemented by reference TRBV28 and TRBJ1-6, the full variable domain reads DVKVTQSSRYLVKRTGEKVFLECVQDMDHENMFWYRQDPGLGLRLIYFSYDVKMKEKGDIPEGYSVSREKKERFSLILESASTNQTSMYLCASSLGDRMNSPLHFGNGTRLTVT.

V gene TRBV10-3 combines with J gene TRBJ2-1; 7 nucleotides align to TRBD1. Germline V gives CDR1 ENHRY, CDR2 SYGVKD. V shed 7 bases, J shed 7 bases, and the junction held 10 bases outside the gene matches. This CDR3 comprises 14 residues. The CDR3 nucleotides read TGTGCCATCAACAGACAGGGATTGGAGAATGAGCAGTTCTTC. This codes for CAINRQGLENEQFF.